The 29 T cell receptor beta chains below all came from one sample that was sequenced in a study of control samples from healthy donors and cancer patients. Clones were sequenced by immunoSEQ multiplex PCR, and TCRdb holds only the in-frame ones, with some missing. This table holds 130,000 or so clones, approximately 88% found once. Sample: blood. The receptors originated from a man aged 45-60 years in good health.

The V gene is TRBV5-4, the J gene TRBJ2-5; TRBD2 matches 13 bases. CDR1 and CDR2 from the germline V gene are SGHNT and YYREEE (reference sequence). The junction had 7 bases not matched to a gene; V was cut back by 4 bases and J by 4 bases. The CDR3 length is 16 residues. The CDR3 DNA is TGTGCCAGCAGCCAGACTAGCGGGGGGATAACAGAGACCCAGTACTTC. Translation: CASSQTSGGITETQYF.

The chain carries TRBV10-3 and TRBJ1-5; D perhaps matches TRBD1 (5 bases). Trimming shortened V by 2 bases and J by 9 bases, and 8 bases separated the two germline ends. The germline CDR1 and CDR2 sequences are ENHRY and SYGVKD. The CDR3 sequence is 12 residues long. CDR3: CAISEGGWPQHF. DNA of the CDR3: TGTGCCATCAGTGAGGGGGGGTGGCCCCAGCATTTT.

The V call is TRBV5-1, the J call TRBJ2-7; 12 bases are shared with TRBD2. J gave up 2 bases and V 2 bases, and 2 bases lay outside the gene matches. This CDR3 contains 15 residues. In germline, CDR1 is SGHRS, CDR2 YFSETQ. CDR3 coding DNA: TGCGCCAGCAGCTTCCGGACTAGCGGGGCCTACGAGCAGTACTTC. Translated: CASSFRTSGAYEQYF.

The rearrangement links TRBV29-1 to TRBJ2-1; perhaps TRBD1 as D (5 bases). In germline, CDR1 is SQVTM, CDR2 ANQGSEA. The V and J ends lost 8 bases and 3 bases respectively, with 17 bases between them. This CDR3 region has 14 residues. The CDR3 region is CSSGAQGIYNEQFF. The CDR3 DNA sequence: TGCAGCTCTGGGGCCCAGGGTATCTACAATGAGCAGTTCTTC.

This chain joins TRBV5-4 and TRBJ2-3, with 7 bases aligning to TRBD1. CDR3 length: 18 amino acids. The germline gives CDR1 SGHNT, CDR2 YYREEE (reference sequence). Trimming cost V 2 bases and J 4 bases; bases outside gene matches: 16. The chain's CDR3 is CASSFKRITGAGADTQYF. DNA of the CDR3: TGTGCCAGCAGCTTCAAGAGGATTACAGGGGCGGGTGCAGATACGCAGTATTTT.

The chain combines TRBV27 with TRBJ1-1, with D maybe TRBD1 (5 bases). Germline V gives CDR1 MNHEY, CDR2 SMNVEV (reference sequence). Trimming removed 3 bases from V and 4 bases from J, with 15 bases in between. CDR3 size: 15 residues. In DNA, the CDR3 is TGTGCCAGCAGTTTTAAGGTTGGGGGAGGCACTGAAGCTTTCTTT. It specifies CASSFKVGGGTEAFF.

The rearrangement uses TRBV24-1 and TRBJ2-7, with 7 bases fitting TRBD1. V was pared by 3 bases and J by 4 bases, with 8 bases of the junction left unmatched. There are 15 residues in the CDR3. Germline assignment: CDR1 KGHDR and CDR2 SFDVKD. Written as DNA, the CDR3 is TGTGCCACCAGTGATCCACGACAGGGAGCGTACGAGCAGTACTTC. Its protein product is CATSDPRQGAYEQYF.

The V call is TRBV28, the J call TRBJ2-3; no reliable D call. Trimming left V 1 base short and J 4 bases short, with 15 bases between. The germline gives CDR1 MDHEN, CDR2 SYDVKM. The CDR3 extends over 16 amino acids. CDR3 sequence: CASSLYWQVEADTQYF. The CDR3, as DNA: TGTGCCAGCAGTTTATATTGGCAGGTGGAAGCAGATACGCAGTATTTT.

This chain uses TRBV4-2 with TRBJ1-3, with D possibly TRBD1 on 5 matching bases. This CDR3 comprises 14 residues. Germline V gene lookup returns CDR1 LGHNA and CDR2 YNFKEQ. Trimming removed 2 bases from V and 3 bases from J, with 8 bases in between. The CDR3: CASSQLRGGNTIYF. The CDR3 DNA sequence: TGTGCCAGCAGCCAACTAAGGGGTGGAAACACCATATATTTT.

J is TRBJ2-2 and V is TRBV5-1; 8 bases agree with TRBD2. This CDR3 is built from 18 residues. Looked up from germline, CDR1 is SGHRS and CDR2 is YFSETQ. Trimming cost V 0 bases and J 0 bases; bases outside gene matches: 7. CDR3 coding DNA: TGCGCCAGCAGCTTGGGGGATAGCGGGGACGCGAACACCGGGGAGCTGTTTTTT. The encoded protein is CASSLGDSGDANTGELFF.

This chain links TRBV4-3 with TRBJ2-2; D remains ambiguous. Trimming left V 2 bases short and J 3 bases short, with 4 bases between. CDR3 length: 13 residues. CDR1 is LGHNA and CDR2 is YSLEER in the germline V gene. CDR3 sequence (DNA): TGCGCCAGCAGCCAATGGGACACCGGGGAGCTGTTTTTT. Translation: CASSQWDTGELFF.

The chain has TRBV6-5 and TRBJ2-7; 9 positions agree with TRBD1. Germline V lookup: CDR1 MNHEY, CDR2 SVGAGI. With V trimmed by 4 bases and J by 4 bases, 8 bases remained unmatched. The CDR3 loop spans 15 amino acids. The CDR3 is CASSSQTGGRYEQYF. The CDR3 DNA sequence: TGTGCCAGCAGTTCGCAGACAGGGGGGAGGTACGAGCAGTACTTC.

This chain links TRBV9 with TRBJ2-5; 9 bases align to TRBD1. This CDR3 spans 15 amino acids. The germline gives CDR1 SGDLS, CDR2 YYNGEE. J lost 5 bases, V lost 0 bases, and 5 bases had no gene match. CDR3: CASSVATGGRETQYF. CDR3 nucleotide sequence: TGTGCCAGCAGCGTAGCTACAGGGGGCCGGGAGACCCAGTACTTC.

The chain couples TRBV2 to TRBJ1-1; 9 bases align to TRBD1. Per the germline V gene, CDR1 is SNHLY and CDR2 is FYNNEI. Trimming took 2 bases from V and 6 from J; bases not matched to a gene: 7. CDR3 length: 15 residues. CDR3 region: CASSERGQGGAEAFF. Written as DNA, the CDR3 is TGTGCCAGCAGTGAAAGGGGACAGGGCGGGGCTGAAGCTTTCTTT.

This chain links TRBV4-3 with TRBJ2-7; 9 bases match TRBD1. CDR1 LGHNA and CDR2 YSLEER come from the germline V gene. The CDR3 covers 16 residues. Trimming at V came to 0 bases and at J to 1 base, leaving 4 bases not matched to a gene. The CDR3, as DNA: TGCGCCAGCAGCCAAGAGAAGACAGGGGGTTCCTACGAGCAGTACTTC. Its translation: CASSQEKTGGSYEQYF.

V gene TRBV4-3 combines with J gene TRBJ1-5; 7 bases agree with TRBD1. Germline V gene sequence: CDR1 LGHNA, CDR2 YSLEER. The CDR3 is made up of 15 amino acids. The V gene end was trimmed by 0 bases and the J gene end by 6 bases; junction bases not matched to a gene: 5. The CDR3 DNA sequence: TGCGCCAGCAGCCAAGATTCGACAGGGCCTCAGCCCCAGCATTTT. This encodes CASSQDSTGPQPQHF.

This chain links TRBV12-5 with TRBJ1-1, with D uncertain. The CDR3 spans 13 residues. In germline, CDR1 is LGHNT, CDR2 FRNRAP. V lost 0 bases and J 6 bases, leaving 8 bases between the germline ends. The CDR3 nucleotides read TGTGCTAGTGGTTTGGTAGAAAGCGCTGAAGCTTTCTTT. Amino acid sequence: CASGLVESAEAFF.

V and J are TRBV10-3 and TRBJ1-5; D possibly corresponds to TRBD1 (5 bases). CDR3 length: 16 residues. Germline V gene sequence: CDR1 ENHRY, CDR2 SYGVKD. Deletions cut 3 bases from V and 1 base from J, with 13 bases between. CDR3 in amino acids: CAISDFGGGSNQPQHF. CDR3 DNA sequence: TGTGCCATCAGTGATTTCGGGGGTGGGAGCAATCAGCCCCAGCATTTT.

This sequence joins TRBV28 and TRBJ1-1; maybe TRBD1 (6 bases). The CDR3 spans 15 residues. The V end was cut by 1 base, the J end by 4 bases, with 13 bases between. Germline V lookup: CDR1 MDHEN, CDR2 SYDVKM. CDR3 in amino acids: CASSLLRGAVTEAFF. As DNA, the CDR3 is TGTGCCAGCAGTTTATTGCGGGGGGCTGTCACTGAAGCTTTCTTT.

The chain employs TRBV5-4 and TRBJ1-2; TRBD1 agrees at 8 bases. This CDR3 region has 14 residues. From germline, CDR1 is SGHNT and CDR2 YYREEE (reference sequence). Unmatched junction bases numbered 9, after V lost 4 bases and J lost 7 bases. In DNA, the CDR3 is TGTGCCAGCAGCGGCGGACAGGGCGTCGGTGGCTACACCTTC. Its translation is CASSGGQGVGGYTF.

The CDR3 DNA is TGTGCCAGCAGCTTAGGCACCCACCAAGAGACCCAGTACTTC. Translated: CASSLGTHQETQYF. The chain is built from TRBV7-7 and TRBJ2-5; the D is unclear. The V gene's germline CDR1 is SSHAT and CDR2 FNYEAQ (reference sequence). The CDR3 is 14 amino acids. V shed 1 base and J shed 0 bases, with 6 bases lying between them. Supplemented by reference TRBV7-7 and TRBJ2-5, the full variable domain reads GAGVSQSPRYKVTKRGQDVTLRCDPISSHATLYWYQQALGQGPEFLTYFNYEAQPDKSGLPSDRFSAERPEGSISTLTIQRTEQRDSAMYRCASSLGTHQETQYFGPGTRLLVL.

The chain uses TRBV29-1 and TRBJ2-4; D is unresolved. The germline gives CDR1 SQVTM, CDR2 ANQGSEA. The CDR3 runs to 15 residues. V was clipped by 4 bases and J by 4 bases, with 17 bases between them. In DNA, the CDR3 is TGCAGCGTTGTTGTAGCTTTAATCACTAAAAACATTCAGTACTTC. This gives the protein CSVVVALITKNIQYF.

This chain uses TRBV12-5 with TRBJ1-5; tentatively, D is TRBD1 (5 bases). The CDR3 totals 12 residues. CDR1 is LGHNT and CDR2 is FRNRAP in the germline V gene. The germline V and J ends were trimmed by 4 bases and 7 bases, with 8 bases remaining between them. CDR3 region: CASGWGGQPQHF. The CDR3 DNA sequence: TGTGCTAGTGGTTGGGGGGGGCAGCCCCAGCATTTT.

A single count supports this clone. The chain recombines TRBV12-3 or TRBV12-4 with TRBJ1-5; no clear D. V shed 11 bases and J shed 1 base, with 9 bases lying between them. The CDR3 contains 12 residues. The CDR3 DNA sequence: TGTGCCTCGGGTAGGAGCAATCAGCCCCAGCATTTT. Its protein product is CASGRSNQPQHF.

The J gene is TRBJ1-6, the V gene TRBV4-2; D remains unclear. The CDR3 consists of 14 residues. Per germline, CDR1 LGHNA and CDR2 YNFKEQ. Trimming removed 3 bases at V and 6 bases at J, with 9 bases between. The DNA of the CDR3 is TGTGCCAGCAGCCAGGGAGGGATTAATTCACCCCTCCACTTT. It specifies CASSQGGINSPLHF.

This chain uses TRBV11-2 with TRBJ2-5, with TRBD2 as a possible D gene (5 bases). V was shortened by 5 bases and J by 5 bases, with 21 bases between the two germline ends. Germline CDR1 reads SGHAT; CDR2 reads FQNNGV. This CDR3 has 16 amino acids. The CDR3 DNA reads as TGTGCCAGCAGCGCCTCCGAGCGGACCCTGCTGGAGACCCAGTACTTC. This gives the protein CASSASERTLLETQYF.

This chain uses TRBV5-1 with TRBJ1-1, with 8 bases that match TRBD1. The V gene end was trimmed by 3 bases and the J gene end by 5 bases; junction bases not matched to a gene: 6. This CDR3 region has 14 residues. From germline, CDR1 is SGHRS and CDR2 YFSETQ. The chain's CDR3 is CASSSGQGVTEAFF. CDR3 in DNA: TGCGCCAGCAGCTCCGGACAGGGTGTAACTGAAGCTTTCTTT.

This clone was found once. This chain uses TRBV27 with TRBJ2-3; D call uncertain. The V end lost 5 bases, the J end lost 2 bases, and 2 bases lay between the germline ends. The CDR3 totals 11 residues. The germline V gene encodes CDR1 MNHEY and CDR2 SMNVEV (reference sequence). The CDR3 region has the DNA TGTGCCAGCAGTGCCACAGATACGCAGTATTTT. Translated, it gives CASSATDTQYF.

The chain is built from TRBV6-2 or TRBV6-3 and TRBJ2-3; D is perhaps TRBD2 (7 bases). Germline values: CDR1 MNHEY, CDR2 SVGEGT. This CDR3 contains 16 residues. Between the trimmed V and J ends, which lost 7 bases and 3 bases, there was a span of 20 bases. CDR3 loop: CASNPFQGGATDTQYF. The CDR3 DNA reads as TGTGCCAGCAACCCCTTTCAAGGGGGGGCAACAGATACGCAGTATTTT.